Listed below are T cell receptor beta chains from one sample, sequenced in a study of blood T cells in healthy people across ages. One entry per CDR3 protein results from TCRdb running MiXCR on the 5' RACE reads. Of 550,000 to 650,000 distinct CDR3 sequences listed, over 25% are singletons. These data also formed part of another study, on T cells of mothers and their children.

The sample taken for sequencing was blood. The receptors originated from a boy aged 2 to 10 in good health. Both conserved end residues are part of each CDR3. The D gene is left open where the match is weak. Clone size is shown for a subset of rows, as once, few, many or a class of expanded clone.

clone_size	d_call	v_call	j_call	cdr3_nt	cdr3_aa
few	TRBD2	TRBV7-3	TRBJ2-5	TGTGCCAGCAGCTCCGGGACTAGCTCGGGCGAGACCCAGTACTTC	CASSSGTSSGETQYF
few	TRBD1	TRBV7-9	TRBJ1-4	TGTGCCAGCAGAGCAGGGGGCGCGGAAAAACTGTTTTTT	CASRAGGAEKLFF
.	TRBD2	TRBV28	TRBJ2-3	TGTGCCAGCAGCCCGGCAGCGGGAGTCACAGATACGCAGTATTTT	CASSPAAGVTDTQYF
many	TRBD1	TRBV5-1	TRBJ1-2	TGCGCCAGCAGCCCGACAGGGGGCAACTATGGCTACACCTTC	CASSPTGGNYGYTF
.	.	TRBV7-3	TRBJ2-5	TGTGCCAGCAGCTTAACTATAGATCAGACCCAGTACTTC	CASSLTIDQTQYF
.	.	TRBV6-5	TRBJ2-2	TGTGCCAGCAGTTTACAGGAGAACACCGGGGAGCTGTTTTTT	CASSLQENTGELFF
once	.	TRBV13	TRBJ1-2	TGTGCCAGCAGTTCGCTTCCAGAGGGCCGCTATGGCTACACCTTC	CASSSLPEGRYGYTF
.	.	TRBV12-3/TRBV12-4	TRBJ2-5	TGTGCCAGCAGTTCGAAGGGCGGGGAGACCCAGTACTTC	CASSSKGGETQYF
.	.	TRBV7-3	TRBJ2-7	TGTGCCAGCAGCCCAGGTTCGGCCGGCCCCTACGAGCAGTACTTC	CASSPGSAGPYEQYF
few	.	TRBV12-3/TRBV12-4	TRBJ1-2	TGTGCCAGCAGCGAGGGGCAGGGGTATGGCTACACCTTC	CASSEGQGYGYTF
few	.	TRBV7-2	TRBJ2-3	TGTGCCAGCAGCTTAGCGTTCAAAAGCACAGATACGCAGTATTTT	CASSLAFKSTDTQYF
.	.	TRBV28	TRBJ2-1	TGTGCCAGCAGTAGCGACGGGGATGAGCAGTTCTTC	CASSSDGDEQFF
few	TRBD2	TRBV19	TRBJ2-2	TGTGCCAGTAGTTCTCCGGGGAGGGGCACCGGGGAGCTGTTTTTT	CASSSPGRGTGELFF
.	.	TRBV20-1	TRBJ1-2	TGCAGTGCTACCCGAACCGGGGTCCAGAATGGCTACACCTTC	CSATRTGVQNGYTF
.	.	TRBV29-1	TRBJ1-1	TGCAGCGTTCGGGCTCGGTGGAACACTGAAGCTTTCTTT	CSVRARWNTEAFF
few	TRBD1	TRBV4-1	TRBJ2-5	TGCGCCAGCAGGTCACCGGGACAGGGGGAAGAGACCCAGTACTTC	CASRSPGQGEETQYF
few	TRBD1	TRBV10-3	TRBJ2-5	TGTGCCATCAGTGAGTGGGGACAGAAAGAAGAGACCCAGTACTTC	CAISEWGQKEETQYF
.	.	TRBV7-9	TRBJ1-2	TGTGCCAGCAGAACCCGCCGGGCAGATGGCTACACCTTC	CASRTRRADGYTF
few	TRBD1	TRBV20-1	TRBJ2-1	TGCAGTGCGGGCGGCGACAGGGAGTACAATGAGCAGTTCTTC	CSAGGDREYNEQFF
few	.	TRBV18	TRBJ2-7	TGTGCCAGCTCACCTCTAACCCACGGCGAGCAGTACTTC	CASSPLTHGEQYF
.	.	TRBV15	TRBJ2-2	TGTGCCACCAGCGGAGGAGGGAATATCGGCACCGGGGAGCTGTTTTTT	CATSGGGNIGTGELFF
few	.	TRBV5-1	TRBJ2-3	TGCGCCAGCAGCATCCAGCAAGACACAGATACGCAGTATTTT	CASSIQQDTDTQYF
.	.	TRBV6-2/TRBV6-3	TRBJ1-5	TGTGCCAGCAGCTCCCAATGGGCCTCTAGCAATCAGCCCCAGCATTTT	CASSSQWASSNQPQHF
few	TRBD2	TRBV12-3/TRBV12-4	TRBJ2-2	TGTGCCAGCAGTGCCGTCGAGGCGTGGCGGGAGGGCCCTAACGGGGAGCTGTTTTTT	CASSAVEAWREGPNGELFF
.	.	TRBV12-3/TRBV12-4	TRBJ2-3	TGTGCCAGCATGACCCAAGAGGGCCTGGATACGCAGTATTTT	CASMTQEGLDTQYF
.	.	TRBV5-1	TRBJ2-2	TGCGCCAGCAGCCCCCAGGCGCGACAGTCTACCGGGGAGCTGTTTTTT	CASSPQARQSTGELFF
.	.	TRBV4-1	TRBJ2-7	TGCGCCAGCAGCCAAGTCTATGGCAGGGACGTTCGGTACGAGCAGTACTTC	CASSQVYGRDVRYEQYF
few	.	TRBV20-1	TRBJ2-5	TGCAGTGCTAGAGTGTCGAAGGGGGAGGTGACCCAGTACTTC	CSARVSKGEVTQYF
once	.	TRBV7-3	TRBJ1-4	TGTGCCAGTGGGACCACCAGTCAAAAACTGTTTTTT	CASGTTSQKLFF